The 6 T cell receptor beta chains given below trace back to one sample, sequenced in a study of blood T cell repertoires in COVID-19. Clones were sequenced by immunoSEQ multiplex PCR, and TCRdb holds only the in-frame ones, with some missing. The table has 380,000 or so clones, 88% seen once. The sequenced material came from PBMCs or T cells enriched from blood (not recorded which). All receptors come from a woman aged 30 to 39 with acute COVID-19.

This chain joins TRBV2 and TRBJ2-7, with 7 bases aligning to TRBD1. After removal of 5 bases from V and 3 bases from J, the junction contained 7 bases not matched to a gene. This CDR3 is 14 amino acids long. Germline assignment: CDR1 SNHLY and CDR2 FYNNEI. The CDR3 is CASSSPGQDYEQYF. The CDR3, as DNA: TGTGCCAGCAGTTCCCCCGGACAGGACTACGAGCAGTACTTC.

This clone was observed a few times. This CDR3 is also generated by other DNA sequences in the sample. The chain joins TRBV5-1 to TRBJ2-2; D is unresolved. Trimming removed 4 bases at V and 2 bases at J, with 6 bases between. Germline V gene lookup returns CDR1 SGHRS and CDR2 YFSETQ. The CDR3 totals 13 residues. The CDR3 nucleotides are TGCGCCAGCAGCCCCAGTAACACCGGGGAGCTGTTTTTT. Its translation is CASSPSNTGELFF.

The chain uses TRBV24-1 and TRBJ2-1; D call uncertain. Germline-derived CDR1 and CDR2 are KGHDR and SFDVKD. The CDR3 contains 18 residues. The V end was cut by 4 bases, the J end by 5 bases, with 23 bases between. CDR3 sequence (DNA): TGTGCCACCAGTGACCCCTCGATCGCAGGCACGGTCGACAATGAGCAGTTCTTC. Translation: CATSDPSIAGTVDNEQFF.

The rearrangement uses TRBV7-2 and TRBJ2-7; D perhaps matches TRBD1 (6 bases). The CDR3 sequence is 13 residues long. Between the trimmed V and J ends, which lost 5 bases and 4 bases, there was a span of 12 bases. Germline CDR1 and CDR2: SGHTA and FQGNSA. Here the CDR3 DNA reads TGTGCCAGCAGCGAAGTAGGGGGTTACGAGCAGTACTTC. It translates to CASSEVGGYEQYF.

The chain couples TRBV25-1 to TRBJ1-2; D not certain. The germline V and J ends were trimmed by 5 bases and 7 bases, with 14 bases remaining between them. The CDR3 contains 13 residues. Germline values: CDR1 MGHDK, CDR2 SYGVNS. CDR3 nucleotides: TGTGCCAGCAGTCTCATGCCCCGAGCTGGCTACACCTTC. Its translation: CASSLMPRAGYTF.

The chain has TRBV10-2 and TRBJ2-2, with 7 positions matching TRBD2. The germline CDR1 and CDR2 sequences are WSHSY and SAAADI. This CDR3 comprises 13 residues. Trimming removed 8 bases from V and 3 bases from J; junction bases left unmatched: 3. This chain's CDR3 is CASLGGDTGELFF. The CDR3, as DNA: TGCGCCAGCCTGGGGGGGGACACCGGGGAGCTGTTTTTT.